This record covers a single T cell receptor (beta chain). Its antigen is not identified. This record belongs to a study of Ad26.COV2.S vaccination and SARS-CoV-2 variants. General observations from the study: A substantial breadth of spike-specific CD8+ and CD4+ T cell responses after vaccination has been reported.

TCRdb's table, derived via immunoSEQ multiplex PCR, lists solely in-frame clones and lacks some. The table has roughly 140,000 clones, 75% to 90% seen once. The CDR3 is 16 residues long. V was clipped by 1 base and J by 4 bases; unmatched bases: 4. Germline CDR1 SGHVS, CDR2 FNYEAQ. The sequences come from peripheral blood, collected after recovery from COVID-19. The receptor comes from a human donor who had recovered from COVID-19. The J gene is TRBJ2-5, the V gene TRBV7-6, with 12 bases identical to TRBD2. CDR3 coding DNA: TGTGCCAGCAGCTTAGTACTAGCGGGGGGTGTAGAGACCCAGTACTTC. Translated, it gives CASSLVLAGGVETQYF.